This T cell receptor (beta chain) was recovered during a study of vaccination effects on CD4 cells after COVID-19 (dated by TCRdb to between 2022 and 2023). For the study in its entirety: Participants received two doses of either the BNT162b2 or the mRNA-1273 mRNA SARS-CoV-2 vaccine. In both COVID-19 convalescent patients and infection-naive vaccine recipients, the study compared SARS-CoV-2 spike-specific CD4+ TCR repertoires from before mRNA vaccination with those from after it. Altogether, some ten COVID-19 convalescent patients and several SARS-CoV-2-naive healthy vaccine recipients made up the full study. In the study, cultures from other donors were sequenced using the Oncomine TCR Beta short-read assay on an Illumina iSeq 100.

In the ViraFEST assay, PBMC were stimulated with viral peptide pools, and antigen-specific CD4+ T cell clonotypes were then identified by expansion using TCR sequencing. After approximately 11 days of culture, CD4+ T cells were isolated with the EasySep CD4+ T cell isolation kit. None of the healthy vaccine recipients had a prior SARS-CoV-2 infection, which was confirmed by nucleocapsid antibody tests that came back negative both before and after vaccination. Approximately 2 million PBMC per well were cultured with about 9 ug/ml peptides in IMDM containing 5% human AB serum, roughly 9.5 IU/ml IL-2 and gentamicin. On days 3 and 7, half of the culture medium was replaced with fresh IL-2-containing medium. Unless noted otherwise, every peptide stimulation condition was grown in triplicate wells. PBMC were separated from whole blood using Ficoll-Paque Plus gradient centrifugation and were then either cryopreserved at -140C or used fresh. Overlapping peptide pools spanned the spike proteins of SARS-CoV-2 and the common cold coronaviruses HCoV-NL63, HCoV-OC43 and HCoV-229E. The QIAamp micro DNA kit was used to extract genomic DNA from the cultured CD4+ T cells.

What the work shows at the level of the full study, not this receptor alone: Marked clonal contraction was observed in both infection-induced and vaccine-induced clones at late post-vaccination timepoints, consistent with waning T cell responses. In healthy vaccine recipients, vaccine-induced clones were almost all SARS-CoV-2 mono-reactive, with only 1 of 255 cross-reactive with common cold coronaviruses. Only a small number of convalescent patients were included, and no early post-infection timepoints were available, which limited the study.

The CDR3 runs 14 amino acids, cysteine and phenylalanine included. Only the CDR3 DNA stays, 42 bases, in frame from base 1. Per the germline V gene, SGHRS is the CDR1 and YFSETQ is the CDR2. A distance of 11 bases separates the germline ends of V and J, which lose 2 bases and 3 bases respectively. To prepare the library, the immunoSEQ multiplex PCR assay was applied. DNA from the cultured and isolated CD4+ T cells underwent TCR beta CDR3 sequencing. Turning to the authors' computational methods: The analysis removed non-productive TCR sequences, trimmed reads to the CDR3 region, and retained only CDR3s that were 7 or more amino acids long. The MANAFEST web app was used to pick out antigen-specific clonotypes by comparing their expansion in peptide wells with that in reference cultures. Positive clones required FDR<0.05 expansion versus reference and all other wells, odds ratio above 5, and frequency above 0.1% in two replicate wells. Clonotypes significantly expanded in SARS-CoV-2 spike wells and in at least one common cold coronavirus spike condition were defined as cross-reactive. Levenshtein distance calculated with the stringdist R package was used to assess CDR3 similarity, and unrooted trees were constructed with ape in R 3.6.1. TCRdb took over this immuneACCESS table, retaining in-frame rearrangements with V and J assigned. Such tables are incomplete; in checked studies, under half of the missing clones stem from an unresolved V gene, and the remainder is unexplained. V and J calls and clone size are as listed in that table; D and trimming were resolved from the DNA. The sample data list about 79,000 clones, and approximately 74% of these were observed just once. The top ten hold approximately 1.7% of the sample.

To note about this clone: Its antigen remains undetermined. There are no base qualities to consult, and no much larger clone falls within one base.

This material consisted of CD4+ T cells from PBMCs cultured with HCoV-229E spike peptides, taken before COVID-19 vaccination. This specimen's cell subset or site label, per the study, means: HCoV-229E spike overlapping peptide pool stimulation. Recombination joined TRBV5-1 with TRBJ1-2; no confident D gene assignment can be made. This TCR derives from a human donor who received a COVID-19 vaccine. The nucleotide sequence reads TGCGCCAGCAGCTTAGCCAGTACCGACTATGGCTACACCTTC. This gives the protein CASSLASTDYGYTF.